A selection of T cell receptor beta chains follows, all from one sample in a study of shared clonotypes between healthy human individuals. The repertoire was sequenced with immunoSEQ multiplex PCR; TCRdb's copy has only in-frame clones and lacks some. The table shows fewer than 800,000 clones, with about 90% occurring only once. The source material was naive CD8+ T cells sorted from blood. These receptors were collected from a man aged 25 to 40 in good health. Each CDR3 is given with its conserved first and last residue. The D gene is left open where the match is weak. Size is stated for part of the rows, as once, few or many counts, or as a class when the clone is expanded.

TRBD2 TRBJ2-1 TRBV7-6 - TGTGCCAGCAGCACACAGCGGGAGTGGGTCAATGAGCAGTTCTTC CASSTQREWVNEQFF
- TRBJ2-5 TRBV7-9 - TGTGCCAGCAGCCCAGTCGGGGAACAGGCCCAGTACTTC CASSPVGEQAQYF
- TRBJ1-5 TRBV6-1 once TGTGCCAGCAGTGAATGGTCAGGGGAGAGTCAGCCCCAGCATTTT CASSEWSGESQPQHF
TRBD2 TRBJ2-1 TRBV11-2 - TGTGCCAGCAGCTTAGAACTAGCGGGCAATGAGCAGTTCTTC CASSLELAGNEQFF
- TRBJ2-3 TRBV7-9 - TGTGCCAGCAGCCGGGTCTCCTCTCAGCCGGGCACAGATACGCAGTATTTT CASSRVSSQPGTDTQYF
TRBD1 TRBJ1-5 TRBV27 - TGTGCCAGCAGAAGGACAGGTGATCAGCCCCAGCATTTT CASRRTGDQPQHF
- TRBJ1-2 TRBV6-1 - TGTGCCAGCAGTGCAGGCCTAATCCGACATGCGGGCCACTATGGCTACACCTTC CASSAGLIRHAGHYGYTF
- TRBJ2-2 TRBV27 - TGTGCCAGCAGTTTATGGGGCGGGACTAACACCGGGGAGCTGTTTTTT CASSLWGGTNTGELFF
TRBD2 TRBJ2-3 TRBV27 - TGTGCCAGCACCCGGACTAGCATAGATACGCAGTATTTT CASTRTSIDTQYF
- TRBJ2-3 TRBV10-1 - TGCGCCAGCCGAACAAACGATACGCAGTATTTT CASRTNDTQYF
- TRBJ2-2 TRBV27 - TGTGCCAGCAGCCCATGGGGTTTCGGGGAGCTGTTTTTT CASSPWGFGELFF
TRBD1 TRBJ2-7 TRBV4-3 - TGCGCCAGCAGCCAAGTCTTTGGAGGCGGAACAGGGGGCTCCTACGAGCAGTACTTC CASSQVFGGGTGGSYEQYF
- TRBJ2-7 TRBV15 - TGTGCCACCAGCAGAGATAACGTCCCGGACGGCGAGCAGTACTTC CATSRDNVPDGEQYF
- TRBJ2-5 TRBV15 - TGTGCCACTTCTGGGCGGGTCGGGGAGACCCAGTACTTC CATSGRVGETQYF
- TRBJ2-3 TRBV5-5 - TGTGCCAGCAGCTTTACCTCTACCGGACGGTTAGGAGATACGCAGTATTTT CASSFTSTGRLGDTQYF
- TRBJ2-1 TRBV5-4 - TGTGCCAGCTACTTTGGGAACAATGAGCAGTTCTTC CASYFGNNEQFF
- TRBJ2-5 TRBV6-5 - TGTGCCAGCAGTTACAGCGCAGGGGCGCAAGAGACCCAGTACTTC CASSYSAGAQETQYF
TRBD2 TRBJ2-3 TRBV9 - TGTGCCAGCAGCGAGCCCCTAGCGGATAGCACAGATACGCAGTATTTT CASSEPLADSTDTQYF
TRBD2 TRBJ2-1 TRBV27 - TGTGCCAGCAGTACACTCTCTAGCGGGAGTCCCAATGAGCAGTTCTTC CASSTLSSGSPNEQFF
TRBD2 TRBJ2-7 TRBV5-1 - TGCGCCAGCAGCACGACTAGCGGGGCCTACGAGCAGTACTTC CASSTTSGAYEQYF
- TRBJ2-1 TRBV7-9 - TGTGCCAGCAGCCCCCCCGGCGATGAGCAGTTCTTC CASSPPGDEQFF
TRBD2 TRBJ2-7 TRBV5-1 - TGCGCCAGCAGCTTGGAGGGACTAGCGGGCTCCTACGAGCAGTACTTC CASSLEGLAGSYEQYF
TRBD2 TRBJ2-7 TRBV16 - TGTGCCAGCAGCCCAACTGGGACTAGCGGGGAGAGCTTC CASSPTGTSGESF
- TRBJ1-5 TRBV28 - TGTGCCAGCAGTTTCAACAGGGATAGCAATCAGCCCCAGCATTTT CASSFNRDSNQPQHF
- TRBJ1-5 TRBV27 - TGTGCCAGCAGTTTTGGTCAGCACCATCAGCCCCAGCATTTT CASSFGQHHQPQHF
TRBD1 TRBJ2-7 TRBV6-6 - TGTGCCAGCAGTCCGACAGGGGCCGACGAGCAGTACTTC CASSPTGADEQYF
- TRBJ2-5 TRBV9 - TGTGCCAGCAGCGTAGAAGCTAGCTTAGAGACCCAGTACTTC CASSVEASLETQYF
- TRBJ2-7 TRBV21-1 - TGTGCCAGCAGCAAGATTGACAGGGGTTTCTACGAGCAGTACTTC CASSKIDRGFYEQYF
- TRBJ2-7 TRBV27 - TGTGCCAGCAGTGTTCCTAGCTCCTACGAGCAGTACTTC CASSVPSSYEQYF
TRBD2 TRBJ2-2 TRBV4-1 - TGCGCCAGCAAACTGGGCGGGCGGGAGTATCACGGGGAGCTGTTTTTT CASKLGGREYHGELFF